This TCR beta chain is drawn from a study of a mutant IDH1 vaccine in newly diagnosed glioma. Study-level background: At week 35 came visit V12, and visit V13 followed at week 47.

Germline-derived CDR1 and CDR2 are SGHNT and YYREEE (reference sequence). After removal of 5 bases from V and 3 bases from J, the junction contained 8 bases not matched to a gene. The CDR3 has 17 amino acids. In the case of this clone: Its target is not known.

This table comes from immunoSEQ multiplex PCR, and its TCRdb copy is limited to in-frame clones, with some not included. The sample lists over 40,000 clones, under 90% occurring once. Time point given: week 35, safety follow-up. Doses consisted of 300 ug of mutant IDH1 20-mer peptide each, paired with topical imiquimod. The TCR comes from a woman in her 40s with glioma. Some clones in this sample may be carry-over from other donors' samples. Sequenced here: PBMCs, sampled from a glioma patient whose treatment included an IDH1 peptide vaccine. The chain uses TRBV5-4 and TRBJ2-6, with 10 bases fitting TRBD1. The CDR3 loop is CASRPGQGRFGANVLTF. Here the CDR3 DNA reads TGTGCCAGCAGGCCGGGACAGGGGCGTTTTGGGGCCAACGTCCTGACTTTC.